Here is one T cell receptor beta chain with its context. Its cognate antigen is unknown. The entry originates in a study of Ad26.COV2.S vaccination and SARS-CoV-2 variants. Study-wide results and caveats: Vaccine recipients and placebo recipients showed similar non-spike TCR breadth.

Treatment indicated: some 20 received Ad26.COV2.S at low or high dose, single or two shots; roughly five received placebo; per-sample allocation not given. Samples came from day 63 after the first vaccine or placebo injection. Sequencing was performed with immunoSEQ multiplex PCR; in TCRdb, only in-frame clones are kept and a portion is missing. The table lists 510,000 or so clones, around nine tenths of them singletons. Unmatched junction bases numbered 4, after V lost 2 bases and J lost 1 base. The CDR3 has 15 residues. Germline assignment: CDR1 MNHEY and CDR2 SVGAGI. The V and J genes are TRBV6-5 and TRBJ2-7; 8 nucleotides agree with TRBD2. The sequence was collected from a person between 18 and 59 years old who received the Ad26.COV2.S COVID-19 vaccine or a placebo. The sample was peripheral blood, taken in a trial of Ad26.COV2.S vaccine versus placebo. CDR3 sequence reads: CASSYTASGSYEQYF. In DNA form, the CDR3 reads TGTGCCAGCAGTTACACGGCTAGCGGGTCCTACGAGCAGTACTTC.